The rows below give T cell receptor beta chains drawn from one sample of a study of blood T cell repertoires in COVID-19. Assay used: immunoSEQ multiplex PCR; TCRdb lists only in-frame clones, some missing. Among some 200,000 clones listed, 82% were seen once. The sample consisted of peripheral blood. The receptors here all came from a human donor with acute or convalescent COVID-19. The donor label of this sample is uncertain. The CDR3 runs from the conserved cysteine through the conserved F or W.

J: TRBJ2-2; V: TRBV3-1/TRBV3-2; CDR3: CASSRLAGKNTGELFF
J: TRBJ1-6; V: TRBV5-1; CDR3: CANPTRPGQGNSPLHF
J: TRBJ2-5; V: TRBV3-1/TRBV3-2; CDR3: CASSQALAGAETQYF
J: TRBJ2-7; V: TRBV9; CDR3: CASSVTPQGEQYF
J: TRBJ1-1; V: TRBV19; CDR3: CASTPTENTEAFF
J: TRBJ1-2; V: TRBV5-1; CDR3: CASSSTGGEANYGYTF
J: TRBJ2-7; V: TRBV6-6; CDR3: CASRRTGGLYEQYF
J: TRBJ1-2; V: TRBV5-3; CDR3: CARSLVQGAYGYTF
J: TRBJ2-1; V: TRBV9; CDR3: CASSVAISGTGNEQFF
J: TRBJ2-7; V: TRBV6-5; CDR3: CASSYRLDTYEQYF